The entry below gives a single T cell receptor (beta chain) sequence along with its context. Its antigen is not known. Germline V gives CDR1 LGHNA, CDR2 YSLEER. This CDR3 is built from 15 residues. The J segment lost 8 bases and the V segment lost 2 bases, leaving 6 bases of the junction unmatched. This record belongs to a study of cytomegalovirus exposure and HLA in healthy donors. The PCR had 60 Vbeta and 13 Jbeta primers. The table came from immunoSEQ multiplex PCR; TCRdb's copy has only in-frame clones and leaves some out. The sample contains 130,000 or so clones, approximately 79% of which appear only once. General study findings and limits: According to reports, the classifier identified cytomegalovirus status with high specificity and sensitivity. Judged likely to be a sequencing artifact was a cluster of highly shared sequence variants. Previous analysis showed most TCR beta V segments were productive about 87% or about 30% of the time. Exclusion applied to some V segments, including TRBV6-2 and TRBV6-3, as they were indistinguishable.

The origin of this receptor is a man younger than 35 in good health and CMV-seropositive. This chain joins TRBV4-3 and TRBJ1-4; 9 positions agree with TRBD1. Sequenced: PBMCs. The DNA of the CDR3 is TGCGCCAGCAGCCAAAAAGGACAGGGGCGCGAAAAACTGTTTTTT. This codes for CASSQKGQGREKLFF.